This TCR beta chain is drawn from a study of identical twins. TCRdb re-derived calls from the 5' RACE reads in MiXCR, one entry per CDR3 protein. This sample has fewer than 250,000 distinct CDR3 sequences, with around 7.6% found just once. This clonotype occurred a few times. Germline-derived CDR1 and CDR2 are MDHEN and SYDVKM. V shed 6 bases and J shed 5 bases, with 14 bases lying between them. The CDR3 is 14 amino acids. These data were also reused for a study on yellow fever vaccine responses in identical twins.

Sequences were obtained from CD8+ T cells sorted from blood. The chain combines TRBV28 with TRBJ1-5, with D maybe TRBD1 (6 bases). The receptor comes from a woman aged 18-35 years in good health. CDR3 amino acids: CASRQGPEYQPQHF. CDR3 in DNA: TGTGCCAGCAGACAGGGCCCCGAGTATCAGCCCCAGCATTTT.